This TCR beta chain came from a study of tissue T cells after allogeneic stem cell transplantation. Germline loops: CDR1 NNHDY, CDR2 SYVADS. Trimming took off 2 bases at V and 4 bases at J, with 10 bases between the two ends. The CDR3 loop spans 13 amino acids. Study-wide results and caveats: The study did not identify alloreactive or antigen-specific tissue TCRs, and some clones might be persisting host cells. This small cohort was clinically heterogeneous, and sampling depth was a limitation. Motif-based clustering found tissue-specific repertoire signatures shared across patients, though few clones were shared.

As to time point: mouse harvest day 14 after allogeneic transplant. Mouse grafts combined 10^7 T-cell-depleted bone marrow cells with 10^6 splenic CD5+ T cells. Tissues came from B6→BALB/c major-mismatch GVHD mice at day 7 or 14. In its sample, this clone ranks as medium-sized (0.01 to 0.1%). Antigen: not known. Gene and germline names: mouse. Sequencing ends 1 residue short of the CDR3 end; the germline J gene provides the rest. Clones were sequenced by immunoSEQ multiplex PCR, and TCRdb holds only the in-frame ones, with some missing. The table shows about 1,500 clones, with roughly 47% occurring only once.

The chain recombines TRBV13-3 with TRBJ2-7; D is unclear. The clonotype was recovered from a female BALB/c mouse given C57BL/6 T cells with graft-versus-host disease after an allogeneic hematopoietic cell transplant. The material sequenced was spleen. Partial CDR3 DNA: TGTGCCAGCAGTGAACAGAACCTTTATGAACAGTAC. Translating gives CASSEQNLYEQY. The whole CDR3 region reads CASSEQNLYEQYF.